This TCR beta chain derives from a study of cytomegalovirus exposure and HLA in healthy donors. Whole-study findings and limits: Previously analyzed data showed that most TCR beta V segments were productive at a frequency of about 87% or about 30%.

This CDR3 is built from 12 residues. The V segment lost 6 bases and the J segment 3 bases; nucleotides outside the gene matches: 1. The germline V gene encodes CDR1 KGHSH and CDR2 LQKENI. Details on this clone: The antigen is undetermined.

The PCR made use of 60 Vbeta and 13 Jbeta primers. Under the authors' procedure: Approximately 11 million of about 80 million unique TCR beta chains were shared, per a later count. This table comes from immunoSEQ multiplex PCR, and its TCRdb copy is limited to in-frame clones, with some not included. V and J calls and clone size are as listed in that table; D and trimming were resolved from the DNA. The sample has about 78,000 clones, approximately 77% seen once. This chain links TRBV18 with TRBJ2-7, with 8 bases aligning to TRBD2. The receptor was isolated from a woman between 35 and 50 years old in good health and CMV-seropositive. The sample comprised PBMCs. For the CDR3, the DNA is TGTGCCAGCTCCCGGGAGGGCTACGAGCAGTACTTC. Protein: CASSREGYEQYF.